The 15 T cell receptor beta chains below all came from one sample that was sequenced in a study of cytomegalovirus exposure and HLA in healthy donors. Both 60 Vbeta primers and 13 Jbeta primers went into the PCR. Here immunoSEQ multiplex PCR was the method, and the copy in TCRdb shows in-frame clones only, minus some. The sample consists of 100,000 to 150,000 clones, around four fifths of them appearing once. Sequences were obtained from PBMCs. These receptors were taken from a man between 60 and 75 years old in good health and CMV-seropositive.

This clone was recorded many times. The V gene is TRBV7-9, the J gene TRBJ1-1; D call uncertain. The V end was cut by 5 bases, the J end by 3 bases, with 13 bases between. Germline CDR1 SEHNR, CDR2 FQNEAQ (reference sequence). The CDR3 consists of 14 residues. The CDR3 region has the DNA TGTGCCAGCAGCCCCCAGCGGCTGGACACTGAAGCTTTCTTT. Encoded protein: CASSPQRLDTEAFF.

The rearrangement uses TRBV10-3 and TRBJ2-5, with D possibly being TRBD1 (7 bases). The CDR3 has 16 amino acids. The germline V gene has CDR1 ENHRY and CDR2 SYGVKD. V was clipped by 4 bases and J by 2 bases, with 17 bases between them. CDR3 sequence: CAISAQGPGVQETQYF. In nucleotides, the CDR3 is TGTGCCATCAGTGCACAGGGGCCGGGGGTACAAGAGACCCAGTACTTC.

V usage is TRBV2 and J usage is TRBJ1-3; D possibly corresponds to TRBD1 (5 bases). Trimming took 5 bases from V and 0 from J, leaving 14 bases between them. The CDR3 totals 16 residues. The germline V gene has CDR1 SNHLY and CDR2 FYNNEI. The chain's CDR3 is CASSFFDRLSGNTIYF. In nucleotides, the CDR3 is TGTGCCAGCAGTTTCTTTGACAGACTCTCTGGAAACACCATATATTTT. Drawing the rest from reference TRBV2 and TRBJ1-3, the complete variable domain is EPEVTQTPSHQVTQMGQEVILRCVPISNHLYFYWYRQILGQKVEFLVSFYNNEISEKSEIFDDQFSVERPDGSNFTLKIRSTKLEDSAMYFCASSFFDRLSGNTIYFGEGSWLTVV.

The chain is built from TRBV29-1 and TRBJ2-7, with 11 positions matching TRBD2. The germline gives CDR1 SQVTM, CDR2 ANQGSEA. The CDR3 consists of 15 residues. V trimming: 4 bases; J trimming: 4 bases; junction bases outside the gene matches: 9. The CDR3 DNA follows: TGCAGCGTTGGGGGGGGACTAGCGGACGGGTACGAGCAGTACTTC. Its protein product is CSVGGGLADGYEQYF.

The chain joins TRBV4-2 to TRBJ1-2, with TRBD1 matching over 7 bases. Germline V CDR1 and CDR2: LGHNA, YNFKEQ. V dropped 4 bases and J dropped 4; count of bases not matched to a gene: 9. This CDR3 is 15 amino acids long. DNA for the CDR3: TGTGCCAGCAGCCTACCTGCAGGGGGGAGCTATGGCTACACCTTC. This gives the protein CASSLPAGGSYGYTF.

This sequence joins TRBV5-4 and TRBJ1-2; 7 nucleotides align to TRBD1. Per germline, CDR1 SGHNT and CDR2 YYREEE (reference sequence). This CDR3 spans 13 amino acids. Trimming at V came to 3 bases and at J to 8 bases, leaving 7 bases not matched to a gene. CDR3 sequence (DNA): TGTGCCAGCAGCTCTGACAGGGTGGGCGGCTACACCTTC. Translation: CASSSDRVGGYTF. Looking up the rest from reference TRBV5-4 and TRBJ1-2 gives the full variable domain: ETGVTQSPTHLIKTRGQQVTLRCSSQSGHNTVSWYQQALGQGPQFIFQYYREEENGRGNFPPRFSGLQFPNYSSELNVNALELDDSALYLCASSSDRVGGYTFGSGTRLTVV.

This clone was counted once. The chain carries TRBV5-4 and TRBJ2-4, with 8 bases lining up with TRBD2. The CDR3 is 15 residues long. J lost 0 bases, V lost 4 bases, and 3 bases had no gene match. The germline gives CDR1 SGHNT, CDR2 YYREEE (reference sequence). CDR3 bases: TGTGCCAGCAGCCTCGGGGGGGAAGCCAAAAACATTCAGTACTTC. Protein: CASSLGGEAKNIQYF.

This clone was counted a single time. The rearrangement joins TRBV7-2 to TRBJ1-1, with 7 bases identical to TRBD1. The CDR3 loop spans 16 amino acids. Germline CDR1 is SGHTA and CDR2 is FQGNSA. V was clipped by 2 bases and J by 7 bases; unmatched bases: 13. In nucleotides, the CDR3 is TGTGCCAGCAGCTTATCCCATTGGACAGGCGCCCTTGAAGCTTTCTTT. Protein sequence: CASSLSHWTGALEAFF.

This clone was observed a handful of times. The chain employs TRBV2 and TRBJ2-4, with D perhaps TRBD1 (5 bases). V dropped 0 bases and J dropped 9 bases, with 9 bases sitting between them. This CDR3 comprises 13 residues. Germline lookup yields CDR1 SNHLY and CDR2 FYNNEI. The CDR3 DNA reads TGTGCCAGCAGTGAAGCGCTAGGGGCCATTCAGTACTTC. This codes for CASSEALGAIQYF.

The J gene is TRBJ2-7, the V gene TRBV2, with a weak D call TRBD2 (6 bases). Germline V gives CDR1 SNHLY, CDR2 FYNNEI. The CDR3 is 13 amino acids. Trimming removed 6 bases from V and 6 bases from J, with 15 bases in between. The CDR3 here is CASRTGLSTEQYF. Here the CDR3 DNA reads TGTGCCAGCAGGACGGGACTCTCTACCGAGCAGTACTTC.

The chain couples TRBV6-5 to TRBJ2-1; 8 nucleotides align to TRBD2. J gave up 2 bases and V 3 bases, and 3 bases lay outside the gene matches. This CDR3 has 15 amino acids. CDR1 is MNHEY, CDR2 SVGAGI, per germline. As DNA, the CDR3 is TGTGCCAGCAGTTATGGCGGGAGGCCCTACAATGAGCAGTTCTTC. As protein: CASSYGGRPYNEQFF.

The CDR3 bases are TGTGCCAACCGACCCAACAGGGCTCCTTACGAGCAGTACTTC. It codes for CANRPNRAPYEQYF. The rearrangement links TRBV25-1 to TRBJ2-5; possible D gene TRBD1, 6 bases. The end of the DNA is better explained by TRBJ2-7, so the J call may be wrong. CDR3 length: 14 amino acids. From germline, CDR1 is MGHDK and CDR2 SYGVNS.

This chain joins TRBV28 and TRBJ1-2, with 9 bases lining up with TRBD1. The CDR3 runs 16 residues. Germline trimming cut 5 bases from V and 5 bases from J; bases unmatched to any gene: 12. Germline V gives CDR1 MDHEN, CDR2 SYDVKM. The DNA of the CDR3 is TGTGCCAGCAGTAGGACAGGGGCGGACTCAGTGTATGGCTACACCTTC. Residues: CASSRTGADSVYGYTF.

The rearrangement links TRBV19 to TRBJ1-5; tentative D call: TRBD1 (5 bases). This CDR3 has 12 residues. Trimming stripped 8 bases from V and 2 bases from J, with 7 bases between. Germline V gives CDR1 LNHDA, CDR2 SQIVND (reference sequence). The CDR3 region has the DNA TGTGCCAGTCAACAGGGCAATCAGCCCCAGCATTTT. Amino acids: CASQQGNQPQHF.

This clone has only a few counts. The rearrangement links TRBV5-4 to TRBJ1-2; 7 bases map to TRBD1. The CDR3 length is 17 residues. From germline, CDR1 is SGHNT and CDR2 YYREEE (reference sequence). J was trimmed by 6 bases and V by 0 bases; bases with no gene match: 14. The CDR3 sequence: CASSLEGRGVTGDGYTF. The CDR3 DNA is TGTGCCAGCAGCTTGGAAGGCAGGGGGGTAACAGGGGATGGCTACACCTTC.